The 24 T cell receptor beta chains below were found in one sample sequenced in a study of blood T cell repertoires in COVID-19. TCRdb's table, derived via immunoSEQ multiplex PCR, lists solely in-frame clones and lacks some. The sample yields 430,000 or so clones, roughly 90% seen once. Input material: PBMCs or T cells enriched from blood (not recorded which). These receptors originate from a middle-aged woman who had recovered from COVID-19.

The chain couples TRBV4-3 to TRBJ2-1, with 14 bases that match TRBD2. Per the germline V gene, CDR1 is LGHNA and CDR2 is YSLEER. The V and J ends lost 5 bases and 7 bases, in that order; junction bases with no gene match: 7. The CDR3 extends over 16 amino acids. The CDR3 loop is CASSLRLAGGSNEQFF. CDR3 bases: TGCGCCAGCAGCTTGAGACTAGCGGGAGGGAGTAATGAGCAGTTCTTC.

CDR3 nucleotide sequence: TGCGCCAGCAGCCAGATCCCCGGGACTCCTGGGAACTATGGCTACACCTTC. As protein: CASSQIPGTPGNYGYTF. This chain uses TRBV4-3 with TRBJ1-2; TRBD1 is a possible D gene (5 bases). This CDR3 is 17 amino acids long. Germline CDR1 and CDR2: LGHNA and YSLEER. V was shortened by 3 bases and J by 2 bases, with 19 bases between the two germline ends.

The chain combines TRBV7-9 with TRBJ1-2, with D possibly TRBD1 on 6 matching bases. Germline V gene lookup returns CDR1 SEHNR and CDR2 FQNEAQ (reference sequence). The V end lost 3 bases, the J end lost 4 bases, and 12 bases lay between the germline ends. The CDR3 has 14 residues. The CDR3 here is CASSLYREGYGYTF. For the CDR3, the DNA is TGTGCCAGCAGCTTGTACAGGGAAGGCTATGGCTACACCTTC.

The V call is TRBV11-1, the J call TRBJ1-2; 9 bases align to TRBD1. CDR1 SGHAT and CDR2 FQDESV come from the germline V gene (reference sequence). This CDR3 spans 15 amino acids. V shed 1 base, J shed 6 bases, and the junction held 6 bases outside the gene matches. The CDR3 reads CASSLEGQGLHGYTF. The CDR3 DNA reads as TGTGCCAGCAGCTTAGAGGGACAGGGACTTCATGGCTACACCTTC.

The rearrangement links TRBV10-3 to TRBJ2-1; 7 nucleotides line up with TRBD2. V shed 7 bases and J 6 bases; nucleotides not matched to a gene: 3. Germline lookup yields CDR1 ENHRY and CDR2 SYGVKD. This CDR3 comprises 12 residues. The CDR3 loop is CAIKERGNEQFF. The CDR3, as DNA: TGTGCCATCAAGGAGCGGGGCAATGAGCAGTTCTTC.

In DNA, the CDR3 is TGTGCCAGCAGCAAGGCGGGACAGGGTGTATCTGAGCAGTTCTTC. This translates into CASSKAGQGVSEQFF. The rearrangement joins TRBV7-8 to TRBJ2-1, with 9 bases lining up with TRBD1. The CDR3 is 15 amino acids. Germline trimming cut 5 bases from V and 9 bases from J; bases unmatched to any gene: 11. Looked up from germline, CDR1 is SGHVS and CDR2 is FQNEAQ.

The genes are TRBV10-2 and TRBJ2-1, with D tentatively TRBD1 (5 bases). V was pared by 4 bases and J by 5 bases, with 9 bases between. This CDR3 is built from 13 residues. Germline CDR1 and CDR2: WSHSY and SAAADI. The CDR3 DNA follows: TGCGCCAGCAGTGGGACACCGAACAATGAGCAGTTCTTC. It specifies CASSGTPNNEQFF.

The V and J genes are TRBV27 and TRBJ1-1; D not certain. CDR3 length: 11 residues. Looked up from germline, CDR1 is MNHEY and CDR2 is SMNVEV (reference sequence). The V and J ends lost 5 bases and 7 bases respectively, with 8 bases between them. The CDR3 reads CASSGTFEAFF. CDR3 DNA: TGTGCCAGCAGTGGCACCTTTGAAGCTTTCTTT.

This clone has just one count. The chain joins TRBV15 to TRBJ2-7; maybe TRBD1 (6 bases). There are 14 residues in the CDR3. V dropped 5 bases and J dropped 3 bases, with 14 bases sitting between them. CDR1 LNHNV and CDR2 YYDKDF come from the germline V gene (reference sequence). As DNA, the CDR3 is TGTGCCACCAGCCGGGGTGGGGACAACTACGAGCAGTACTTC. Protein product: CATSRGGDNYEQYF.

The rearrangement joins TRBV7-2 to TRBJ1-6, with 7 positions matching TRBD1. The CDR3 totals 14 residues. V shed 6 bases and J 7 bases; nucleotides not matched to a gene: 6. Germline V lookup: CDR1 SGHTA, CDR2 FQGNSA. For the CDR3, the DNA is TGTGCCAGCAGGAGTACAGGGGTGAATTCACCCCTCCACTTT. This sequence encodes CASRSTGVNSPLHF.

The chain recombines TRBV14 with TRBJ1-6, with D possibly matching TRBD1 (6 bases). The CDR3 length is 14 residues. Germline CDR1 SGHDN, CDR2 FVKESK. Trimming removed 1 base at V and 5 bases at J, with 6 bases between. CDR3 DNA: TGTGCCAGCAGCCAAGGGACAGATAATTCACCCCTCCACTTT. Protein sequence: CASSQGTDNSPLHF.

This clone has just a few counts. J is TRBJ2-1 and V is TRBV4-3; 12 nucleotides agree with TRBD2. The ends lost 5 bases at V and 9 bases at J; junction bases unmatched: 8. Germline-derived CDR1 and CDR2 are LGHNA and YSLEER. The CDR3 spans 15 residues. The DNA of the CDR3 is TGCGCCAGCAGCGTGACTAGCGGGAGTGTAGGTGAGCAGTTCTTC. It specifies CASSVTSGSVGEQFF.

The chain has TRBV11-2 and TRBJ1-4; 9 positions agree with TRBD1. Trimming removed 4 bases from V and 8 bases from J; junction bases left unmatched: 11. The V gene's germline CDR1 is SGHAT and CDR2 FQNNGV. The CDR3 length is 16 residues. The CDR3 spells CASSSEGQGLGEKLFF. CDR3 nucleotide sequence: TGTGCCAGCAGCTCAGAAGGACAGGGGTTGGGAGAAAAACTGTTTTTT.

The chain joins TRBV5-1 to TRBJ2-7; possible D gene TRBD1, 5 bases. Germline CDR1 reads SGHRS; CDR2 reads YFSETQ. The germline V and J ends were trimmed by 5 bases and 4 bases, with 13 bases remaining between them. The CDR3 is made up of 13 amino acids. The CDR3: CASRPRVGYEQYF. Here the CDR3 DNA reads TGCGCCAGCAGGCCCAGGGTCGGATACGAGCAGTACTTC.

The chain has TRBV4-2 and TRBJ1-4; 7 bases line up with TRBD1. From germline, CDR1 is LGHNA and CDR2 YNFKEQ. The CDR3 totals 17 residues. Trimming at V came to 1 base and at J to 6 bases, leaving 11 bases not matched to a gene. CDR3 protein: CASSQGLTGVGDEKLFF. DNA of the CDR3: TGTGCCAGCAGCCAAGGACTAACAGGGGTAGGGGATGAAAAACTGTTTTTT.

V and J are TRBV6-6 and TRBJ1-5; D might be TRBD1 (5 bases). Germline-derived CDR1 and CDR2 are MNHNY and SVGAGI (reference sequence). V lost 2 bases and J 3 bases, leaving 14 bases between the germline ends. The CDR3 is made up of 16 amino acids. CDR3 sequence reads: CASSYVSGRVNQPQHF. The DNA for the CDR3 is TGTGCCAGCAGTTACGTCTCAGGGAGGGTCAATCAGCCCCAGCATTTT.

The chain links TRBV2 to TRBJ1-5; D not certain. The CDR3 length is 15 residues. The ends were cut back, 0 bases at V and 7 bases at J, with 13 bases in the middle. The germline V gene encodes CDR1 SNHLY and CDR2 FYNNEI. CDR3 amino acids: CASSEAEVLYQPQHF. The CDR3 DNA sequence: TGTGCCAGCAGTGAAGCCGAAGTCCTCTACCAGCCCCAGCATTTT.

V and J are TRBV12-5 and TRBJ2-7; D perhaps matches TRBD2 (6 bases). Germline V gene sequence: CDR1 LGHNT, CDR2 FRNRAP. The V gene lost 5 bases and the J gene lost 5 bases, with 22 bases spanning the gap. The CDR3 sequence is 16 residues long. The CDR3 DNA reads as TGTGCTAGTGGTCCAAAACTAGGGATAGCGGCGGACGAGCAGTACTTC. Its protein is CASGPKLGIAADEQYF.

This sequence joins TRBV4-3 and TRBJ2-1, with 7 bases aligning to TRBD2. J gave up 10 bases and V 1 base, and 7 bases lay outside the gene matches. This CDR3 has 14 residues. Germline V gene sequence: CDR1 LGHNA, CDR2 YSLEER. CDR3 protein: CASSQVSAGDEQFF. CDR3 sequence (DNA): TGCGCCAGCAGCCAAGTATCGGCGGGGGACGAGCAGTTCTTC.

This clone was counted between two and nine times. The CDR3 DNA sequence: TGTGCCAGCAGCTCCCCGGTCGGACTAGCGGGAGGAAGCTCCTACGAGCAGTACTTC. Protein product: CASSSPVGLAGGSSYEQYF. This chain joins TRBV7-8 and TRBJ2-7; TRBD2 matches 14 bases. Germline-derived CDR1 and CDR2 are SGHVS and FQNEAQ. This CDR3 is built from 19 residues. The V gene end was trimmed by 4 bases and the J gene end by 0 bases; junction bases not matched to a gene: 11.

The table lists this clone with a count of one. The chain recombines TRBV2 with TRBJ1-6; 7 nucleotides line up with TRBD1. Germline CDR1 is SNHLY and CDR2 is FYNNEI. V lost 6 bases and J lost 11; bases outside the gene matches: 7. The CDR3 totals 13 residues. CDR3 loop: CASRNRGPTPLHF. The CDR3 coding sequence is TGTGCCAGCAGGAACAGGGGACCAACACCCCTCCACTTT.

This chain's CDR3 is CSVPRLLGYGYTF. CDR3 sequence (DNA): TGCAGCGTACCTAGGTTGTTGGGCTATGGCTACACCTTC. The gene calls are TRBV29-1 and TRBJ1-2, with D unclear. The germline V and J ends were trimmed by 6 bases and 4 bases, with 15 bases remaining between them. The CDR3 covers 13 residues. Germline lookup yields CDR1 SQVTM and CDR2 ANQGSEA.

There are a few counts of this clone. The chain uses TRBV13 and TRBJ1-1; unclear D gene. This CDR3 spans 13 amino acids. Trimming cost V 1 base and J 1 base, with 4 bases left between them. Germline-derived CDR1 and CDR2 are PRHDT and FYEKMQ (reference sequence). This CDR3 is CASSLDTNTEAFF. Written as DNA, the CDR3 is TGTGCCAGCAGCTTAGACACGAACACTGAAGCTTTCTTT.

This chain links TRBV5-4 with TRBJ2-3; TRBD2 matches at 10 bases. CDR1 SGHNT and CDR2 YYREEE come from the germline V gene (reference sequence). The CDR3 length is 16 residues. After removal of 4 bases from V and 2 bases from J, the junction contained 7 bases not matched to a gene. The CDR3 sequence is CASSSRTSGNTDTQYF. CDR3 sequence (DNA): TGTGCCAGCAGCAGTCGGACTAGCGGAAACACAGATACGCAGTATTTT.